This T cell receptor beta chain was identified in a study of T cells after yellow fever vaccination (dated 2019 in TCRdb). Context from the whole study: Libraries from fractions with low cell numbers were prepared with the SMART-Seq v4 Ultra Low Input RNA kit. Bulk TCR alpha and beta repertoires were sequenced longitudinally to track T-cell clones before and after primary and booster YFV17D yellow fever vaccination. The cohort comprised two healthy male donors, one aged 18 to 29 and one aged 30 to 40 years. Blood samples were taken at several timepoints before and after primary and secondary immunization, and bulk PBMC replicates and cell subsets were isolated.

Trimming takes 0 bases from V and 2 bases from J, and the germline ends sit 11 bases apart. Via the germline V gene, CDR1 is MNHEY and CDR2 SVGAGI. The CDR3, cysteine through phenylalanine, is 15 amino acids long. The read is trimmed to its CDR3 DNA, 45 bases read in frame from base 1. TCR cDNA was made using 5'RACE template switching, a step that added a universal primer site and unique molecular identifiers. Priming of cDNA synthesis was performed from both the TCR alpha and TCR beta constant segments. Libraries were amplified in two PCR steps, with sample barcodes and sequencing adapters added in the second step. Libraries were sequenced on Illumina HiSeq 2500 (2x100 bp) or NovaSeq (2x150 bp). The authors processed their data as follows. Reads were demultiplexed and collapsed into UMI consensus sequences with MIGEC, and V(D)J alignment was performed with MiXCR. Using edgeR on replicate PBMC samples, clonotypes were called vaccine-responding if FDR was below 0.01 and the log2 fold change was above 5 up to day 15. Bulk clonotypes were assigned CD4 or CD8 identity according to which sequenced CD4 or CD8 repertoire held them at higher abundance. NS4B-specific clonotypes were defined as those at least 10-fold enriched in dextramer-positive over dextramer-negative fractions; CD4-biased clonotypes were excluded. The public reads were reprocessed in TCRdb via fastp at Q25 and MiXCR, keeping in-frame beta chains. Each entry is one CDR3 protein sequence, shown with its most common DNA and genes. For this entry, the V and J calls and clone size follow TCRdb and not the study's own pipeline. Within this sample are 40,000 to 50,000 distinct CDR3 sequences, with roughly 6.4% of them counted one time only. The ten largest clones capture about 15% of the sample.

Explained via the paper, the treatment or condition label denotes: live attenuated yellow fever vaccine strain. A standard Ficoll-Paque protocol was used to isolate PBMCs from peripheral blood. Epitope-specific CD8 T cells were sorted using a dextramer loaded with the yellow fever NS4B epitope peptide, with anti-CD3 and anti-CD8 staining. RNA was extracted with TriZol from bulk PBMCs, CD4 and CD8 fractions, and dextramer-positive and dextramer-negative fractions. Study-wide findings and limitations: The secondary T-cell response was found to be weaker but faster than the primary response, with a peak reached on day 5 rather than on day 15. A small share of clonotypes was detected in both CD4 and CD8 compartments, with the overlap likely arising from convergent recombination. Only a couple of donors were included in the study, so the extent to which the findings can be generalized is limited. Most clones expanded after primary vaccination were re-detected after the booster (almost 97% of CD4 and approximately 88% of CD8), suggesting broad memory maintenance. FACS-sorted repertoires could contain abundant contaminating clonotypes from the bulk population, so computational filtering was required.

This clonotype was counted ten times or more. No base quality values were provided; no much bigger clone lies one nucleotide off. The V and J segments used are TRBV6-5 and TRBJ2-7, with no reliable assignment of the D segment. The specimen was CD8+ T cells not binding an NS4B(214-222) dextramer, sorted from PBMCs, collected 45 days after the yellow fever booster vaccination. According to the study, the label for this sample's cell subset or site signals: NS4B epitope dextramer-negative CD8 T cells. This clonotype was obtained from a man in his thirties or forties who received the YFV17D yellow fever vaccine. CDR3 region: CASSYSRALPYEQYF. The sequenced DNA is TGTGCCAGCAGTTACTCGAGAGCGCTACCCTACGAGCAGTACTTC.